What follows is one TCR beta chain and its context. Its antigen is as yet unknown. The assay was immunoSEQ multiplex PCR, and TCRdb's table has in-frame clones only and misses some. This sample carries more than 9,500 clones, with over 2% going to the ten biggest clones. These data come from a study of synovial regulatory T cells in juvenile arthritis. Study-wide findings and caveats: Inflammation-associated Treg cells in blood had less TCR diversity than the remaining blood Treg cells. Synovial Tregs shared more CDR3 sequences with iaTregs than other blood Tregs.

Median age around 11 years (2.4-22.9); median disease duration 7 years (0.2-19.1). The source material was Treg cells from blood. Regarding subset: remaining (HLA-DR-negative) circulating blood Treg cells. This sequence was found in a donor aged 2-29 years with juvenile idiopathic arthritis.

The CDR3 loop reads CASSEPMLLAKNIQYF. This chain links TRBV2 with TRBJ2-4; TCRdb picks TRBD2, but there is no DNA to check that call. Per germline, CDR1 SNHLY and CDR2 FYNNEI. CDR3 size: 16 residues. The DNA sequence is not available. Full variable domain (missing parts from reference TRBV2 and TRBJ2-4): EPEVTQTPSHQVTQMGQEVILRCVPISNHLYFYWYRQILGQKVEFLVSFYNNEISEKSEIFDDQFSVERPDGSNFTLKIRSTKLEDSAMYFCASSEPMLLAKNIQYFGAGTRLSVL.